Listed below are T cell receptor beta chains from one sample, sequenced in a study of vaccination and CD4 T cells after COVID-19. TCRdb reprocessed the PCR reads via MiXCR and lists one record per CDR3 protein. The data contain roughly 19,000 distinct CDR3 sequences, approximately 53% of them seen just once; the ten biggest clones take up approximately 10%. The antigens of these receptors remain unknown. What was sequenced was CD4+ T cells from blood, cultured in vitro. The source is a human donor who had recovered from COVID-19. The conserved cysteine and the conserved F or W are not part of the CDR3 here. A D gene is named only where the DNA matches it firmly.

j_gene | d_gene | v_gene | CDR3aa
TRBJ2-1 | TRBD2 | TRBV27 | ASSLYTTSGTYNEQF
TRBJ2-3 | - | TRBV20-1 | SAPVVLTDTQY
TRBJ2-3 | TRBD2 | TRBV7-3 | ASSLAGTSGIYTQY
TRBJ1-2 | - | TRBV7-2 | ASSLALKAVGYT
TRBJ1-5 | - | TRBV23-1 | ASTRAGIQPQH
TRBJ2-7 | TRBD2 | TRBV20-1 | SADLAGGWEQY
TRBJ1-5 | TRBD1 | TRBV27 | ASKLEDRANQPQH
TRBJ2-7 | TRBD1 | TRBV4-1 | ASSQPGQGVYEQY
TRBJ2-7 | TRBD2 | TRBV6-2/TRBV6-3 | ASTAGGYEQY
TRBJ1-6 | - | TRBV5-1 | ASSSDSRNSPLH
TRBJ1-4 | TRBD1 | TRBV7-6 | ASSLAETGAHEKLF
TRBJ2-7 | - | TRBV5-1 | ASSDSSWEQY
TRBJ1-2 | - | TRBV5-4 | ASSLGRVERGYT
TRBJ2-3 | - | TRBV7-9 | ASSSRRGDTQY
TRBJ2-3 | TRBD2 | TRBV20-1 | SAGRGATDTQY
TRBJ1-1 | - | TRBV7-2 | ASSSQGRGDEAF
TRBJ2-1 | - | TRBV7-3 | ASSTLGGFSEQF
TRBJ2-5 | - | TRBV20-1 | SALSRAGSRTQY